Sequencing of this T cell receptor (beta chain) was carried out in a study of shared clonotypes between healthy human individuals. Findings and caveats of the study: Across subsets, estimated richness was generally greater for naive than for memory populations.

TCRdb's copy holds only in-frame clones and misses some; the assay was immunoSEQ multiplex PCR. This table has about 680,000 clones, 73% appearing once. On this clone itself: The antigen remains undetermined.

This CDR3 is 15 amino acids long. Germline lookup yields CDR1 SNHLY and CDR2 FYNNEI. Losses at the gene ends were 4 bases for V and 5 bases for J; bases not matched to a gene: 9. The chain couples TRBV2 to TRBJ2-7; TRBD2 agrees at 9 bases. The sequenced material came from memory CD4+ T cells sorted from blood. Subset defined: CD45RA-negative fraction. The sequence was collected from a woman in her twenties or thirties in good health. CDR3 coding DNA: TGTGCCAGCAGTGGTGATGGACTAGCGACAAACGAGCAGTACTTC. This sequence encodes CASSGDGLATNEQYF.